This T cell receptor (beta chain) is drawn from a study of identical twins. The study's findings and limits: Low generation-probability sequences were in excess among twin-shared out-of-frame alpha sequences. Twins shared beta out-of-frame sequences in excess, but this excess was weaker.

Every sampled donor was Caucasian and healthy. TCRdb reprocessed the 5' RACE reads with MiXCR, giving one entry per CDR3 protein. The sample lists hundreds of thousands of distinct CDR3 sequences, about 8% occurring once. Details on this clonotype: The antigen is undetermined.

The CDR3 has 14 amino acids. Trimming stripped 1 base from V and 6 bases from J, with 14 bases between. Germline CDR1 reads DFQATT; CDR2 reads SNEGSKA (reference sequence). These data were likewise used in another study, on yellow fever vaccine responses in identical twins.

This receptor was taken from a woman under 30 in good health. V is TRBV20-1 and J is TRBJ2-3, with D possibly being TRBD1 (6 bases). The sample taken for sequencing was memory (CD45RO+) T cells sorted from blood. CDR3 bases: TGCAGTGCTAGAGTGGGGGCGGGTCGGGATACGCAGTATTTT. This gives the protein CSARVGAGRDTQYF.